This T cell receptor beta chain originates from a study of blood T cells in healthy people across ages. Per germline, CDR1 SGHRS and CDR2 YFSETQ. Trimming stripped 0 bases from V and 4 bases from J, with 10 bases between. CDR3 length: 15 residues. Next came a second PCR, run for about 7 to 12 cycles, which used a sample-barcoded 5' primer along with a J-beta primer mix. Researchers report that a template-switch adaptor with 12 random nucleotides tagged each cDNA molecule. Each CDR3 protein gets one entry after TCRdb re-called the 5' RACE reads with MiXCR. Of 500,000 to 650,000 distinct CDR3 sequences listed, about 26% are singletons. There are a few counts of this clonotype. This sample was shared with a second study, whose subject was T cells of mothers and their children. From that study: Donation involved a few healthy Caucasian mothers and the six children that they had. Maternal samples each gave over 8.5 million TCR beta CDR3 reads, and child samples 3 million to 3.5 million each.

The sample taken for sequencing was blood. The sequence was collected from a boy younger than 10 in good health. The chain joins TRBV5-1 to TRBJ1-4; D not certain. The CDR3 loop reads CASSLDGSVNEKLFF. The CDR3 coding sequence is TGCGCCAGCAGCTTGGATGGGTCGGTTAATGAAAAACTGTTTTTT.